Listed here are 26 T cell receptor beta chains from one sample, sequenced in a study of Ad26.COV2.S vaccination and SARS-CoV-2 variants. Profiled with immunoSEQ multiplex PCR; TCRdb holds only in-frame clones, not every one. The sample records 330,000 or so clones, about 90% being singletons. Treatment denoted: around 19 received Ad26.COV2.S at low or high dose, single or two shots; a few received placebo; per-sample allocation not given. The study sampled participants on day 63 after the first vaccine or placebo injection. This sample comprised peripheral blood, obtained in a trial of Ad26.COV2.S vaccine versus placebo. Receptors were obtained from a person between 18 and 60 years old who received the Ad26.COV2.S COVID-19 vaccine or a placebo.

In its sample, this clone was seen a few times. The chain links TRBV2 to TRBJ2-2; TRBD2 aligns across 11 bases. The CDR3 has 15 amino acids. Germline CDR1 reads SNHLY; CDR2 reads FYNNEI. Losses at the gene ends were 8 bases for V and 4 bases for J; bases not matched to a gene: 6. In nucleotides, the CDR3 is TGTGCCAGCTCACTAGCGGGGGCGACCACCGGGGAGCTGTTTTTT. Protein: CASSLAGATTGELFF.

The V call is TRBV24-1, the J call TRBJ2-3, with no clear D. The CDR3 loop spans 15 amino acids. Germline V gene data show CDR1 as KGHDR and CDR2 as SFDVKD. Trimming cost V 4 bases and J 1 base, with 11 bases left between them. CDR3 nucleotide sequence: TGTGCCACCAGTGAGCCGGCAGGCGGCACAGATACGCAGTATTTT. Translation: CATSEPAGGTDTQYF.

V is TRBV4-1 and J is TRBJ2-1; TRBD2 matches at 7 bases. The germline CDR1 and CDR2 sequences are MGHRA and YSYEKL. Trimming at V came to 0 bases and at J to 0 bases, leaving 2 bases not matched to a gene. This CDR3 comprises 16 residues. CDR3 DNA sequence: TGCGCCAGCAGCCAAGACCGGGGGGTCTCCTACAATGAGCAGTTCTTC. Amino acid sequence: CASSQDRGVSYNEQFF.

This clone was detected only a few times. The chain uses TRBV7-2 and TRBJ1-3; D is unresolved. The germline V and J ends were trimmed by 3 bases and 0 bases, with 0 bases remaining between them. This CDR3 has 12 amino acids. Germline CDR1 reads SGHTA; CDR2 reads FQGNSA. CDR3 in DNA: TGTGCCAGCAGCTTCTCTGGAAACACCATATATTTT. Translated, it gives CASSFSGNTIYF.

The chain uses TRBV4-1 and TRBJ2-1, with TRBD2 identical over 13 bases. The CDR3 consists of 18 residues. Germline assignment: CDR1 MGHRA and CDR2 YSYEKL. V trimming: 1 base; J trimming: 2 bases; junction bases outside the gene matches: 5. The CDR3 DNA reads TGCGCCAGCAGCCAAGCCAGGACTAGCGGGGGTCCCTACAATGAGCAGTTCTTC. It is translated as CASSQARTSGGPYNEQFF.

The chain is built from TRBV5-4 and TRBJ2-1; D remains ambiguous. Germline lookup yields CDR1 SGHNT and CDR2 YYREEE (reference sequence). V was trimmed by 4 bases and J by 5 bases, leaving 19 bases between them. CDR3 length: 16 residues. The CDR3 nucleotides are TGTGCCAGCAGCCCTGCCCTCGGCGGTCCGAACAATGAGCAGTTCTTC. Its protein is CASSPALGGPNNEQFF.

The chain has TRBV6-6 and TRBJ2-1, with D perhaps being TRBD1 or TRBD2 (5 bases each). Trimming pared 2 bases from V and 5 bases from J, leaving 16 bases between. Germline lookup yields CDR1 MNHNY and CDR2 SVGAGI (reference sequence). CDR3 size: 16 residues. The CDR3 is CASSYTTTGADNEQFF. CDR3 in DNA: TGTGCCAGCAGTTACACAACTACCGGGGCCGACAATGAGCAGTTCTTC.

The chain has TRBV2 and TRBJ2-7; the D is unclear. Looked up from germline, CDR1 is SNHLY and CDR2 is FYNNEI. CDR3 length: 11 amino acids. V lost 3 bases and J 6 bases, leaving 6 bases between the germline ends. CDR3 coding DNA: TGTGCCAGCAGTGATCCCTTCGAGCAGTACTTC. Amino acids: CASSDPFEQYF.

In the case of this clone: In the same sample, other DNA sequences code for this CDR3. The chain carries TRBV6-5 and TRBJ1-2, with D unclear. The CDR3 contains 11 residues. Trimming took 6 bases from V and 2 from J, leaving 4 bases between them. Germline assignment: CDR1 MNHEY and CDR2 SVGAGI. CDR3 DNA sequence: TGTGCCAGCAGCCCGAACTATGGCTACACCTTC. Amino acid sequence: CASSPNYGYTF.

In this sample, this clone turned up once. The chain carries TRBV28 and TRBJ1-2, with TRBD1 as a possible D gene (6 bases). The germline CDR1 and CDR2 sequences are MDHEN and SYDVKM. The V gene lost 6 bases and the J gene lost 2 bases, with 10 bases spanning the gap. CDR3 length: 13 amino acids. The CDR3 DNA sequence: TGTGCCAGCAGATCGGGGGCGAACTATGGCTACACCTTC. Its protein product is CASRSGANYGYTF.

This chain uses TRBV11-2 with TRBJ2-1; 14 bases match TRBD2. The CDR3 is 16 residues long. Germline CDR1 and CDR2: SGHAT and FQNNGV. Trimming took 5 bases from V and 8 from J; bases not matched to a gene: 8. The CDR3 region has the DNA TGTGCCAGCAGCCCATTGACTAGCGGGGGGGCATATGAGCAGTTCTTC. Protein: CASSPLTSGGAYEQFF. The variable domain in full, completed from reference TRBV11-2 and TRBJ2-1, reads EAGVAQSPRYKIIEKRQSVAFWCNPISGHATLYWYQQILGQGPKLLIQFQNNGVVDDSQLPKDRFSAERLKGVDSTLKIQPAKLEDSAVYLCASSPLTSGGAYEQFFGPGTRLTVL.

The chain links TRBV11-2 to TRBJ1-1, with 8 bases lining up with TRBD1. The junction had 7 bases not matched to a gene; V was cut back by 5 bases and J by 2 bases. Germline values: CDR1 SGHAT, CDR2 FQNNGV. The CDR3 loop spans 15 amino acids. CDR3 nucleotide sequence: TGTGCCAGCAGCACCAGGACAGGGCGAAACACTGAAGCTTTCTTT. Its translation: CASSTRTGRNTEAFF.

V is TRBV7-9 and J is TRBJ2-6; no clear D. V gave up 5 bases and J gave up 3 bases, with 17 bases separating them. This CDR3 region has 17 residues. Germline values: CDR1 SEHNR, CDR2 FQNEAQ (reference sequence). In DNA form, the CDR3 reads TGTGCCAGCAGCCCCGCAAACTATCCGCTTGGGGCCAACGTCCTGACTTTC. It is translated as CASSPANYPLGANVLTF. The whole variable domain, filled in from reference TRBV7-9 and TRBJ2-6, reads DTGVSQNPRHKITKRGQNVTFRCDPISEHNRLYWYRQTLGQGPEFLTYFQNEAQLEKSRLLSDRFSAERPKGSFSTLEIQRTEQGDSAMYLCASSPANYPLGANVLTFGAGSRLTVL.

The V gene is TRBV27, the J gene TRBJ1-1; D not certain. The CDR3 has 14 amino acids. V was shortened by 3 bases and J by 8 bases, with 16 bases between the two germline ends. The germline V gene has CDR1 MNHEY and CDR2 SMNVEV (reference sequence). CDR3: CASSLLPLGREAFF. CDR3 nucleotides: TGTGCCAGCAGTTTGCTCCCCCTTGGCCGAGAAGCTTTCTTT.

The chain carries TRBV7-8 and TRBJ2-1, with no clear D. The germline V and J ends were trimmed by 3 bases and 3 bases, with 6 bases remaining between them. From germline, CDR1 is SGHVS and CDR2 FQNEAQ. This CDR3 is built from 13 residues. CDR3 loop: CASSLADYNEQFF. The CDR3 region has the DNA TGTGCCAGCAGCTTGGCGGACTACAATGAGCAGTTCTTC.

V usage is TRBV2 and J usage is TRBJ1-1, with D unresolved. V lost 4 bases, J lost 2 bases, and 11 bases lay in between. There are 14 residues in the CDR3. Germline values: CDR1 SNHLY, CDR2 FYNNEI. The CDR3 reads CASSVGSYNTEAFF. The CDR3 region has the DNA TGTGCCAGCAGTGTGGGATCTTATAACACTGAAGCTTTCTTT.

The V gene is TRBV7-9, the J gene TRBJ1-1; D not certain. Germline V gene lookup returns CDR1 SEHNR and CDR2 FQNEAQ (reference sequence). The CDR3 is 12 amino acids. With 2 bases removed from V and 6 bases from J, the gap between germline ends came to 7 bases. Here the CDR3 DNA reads TGTGCCAGCAGCTTAACCTCCTCTGAAGCTTTCTTT. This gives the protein CASSLTSSEAFF.

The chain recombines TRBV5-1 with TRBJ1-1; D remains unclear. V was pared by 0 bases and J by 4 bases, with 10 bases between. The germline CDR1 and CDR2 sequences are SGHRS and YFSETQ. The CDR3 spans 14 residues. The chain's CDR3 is CASSLEGLGTEAFF. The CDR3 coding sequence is TGCGCCAGCAGCTTGGAGGGATTAGGCACTGAAGCTTTCTTT.

The CDR3 DNA is TGCGCCAGCAGTTTATCAGGGGGGCGGACCTCAGATACGCAGTATTTT. Encoded protein: CASSLSGGRTSDTQYF. This chain uses TRBV5-1 with TRBJ2-3; D perhaps matches TRBD1 (7 bases). This CDR3 comprises 16 residues. The ends were cut back, 5 bases at V and 4 bases at J, with 20 bases in the middle. Looked up from germline, CDR1 is SGHRS and CDR2 is YFSETQ.

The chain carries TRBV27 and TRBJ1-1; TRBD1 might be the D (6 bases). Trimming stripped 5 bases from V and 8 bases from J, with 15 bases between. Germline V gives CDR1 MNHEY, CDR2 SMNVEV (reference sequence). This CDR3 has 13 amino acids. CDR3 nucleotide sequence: TGTGCCAGCAGTATCCAGGGGCAGGCCGAAGCTTTCTTT. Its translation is CASSIQGQAEAFF.

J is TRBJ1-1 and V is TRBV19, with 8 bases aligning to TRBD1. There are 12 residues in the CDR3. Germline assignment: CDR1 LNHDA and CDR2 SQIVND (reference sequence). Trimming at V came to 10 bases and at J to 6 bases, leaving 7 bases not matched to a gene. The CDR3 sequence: CATSDRGPEAFF. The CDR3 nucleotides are TGTGCCACCTCCGACAGGGGACCTGAAGCTTTCTTT.

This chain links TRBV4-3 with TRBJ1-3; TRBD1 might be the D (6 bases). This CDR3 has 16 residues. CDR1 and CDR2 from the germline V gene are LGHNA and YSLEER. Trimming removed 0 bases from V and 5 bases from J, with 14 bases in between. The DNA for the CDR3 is TGCGCCAGCAGCCAAGAGCCCACAGGGACGAGAAACACCATATATTTT. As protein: CASSQEPTGTRNTIYF.

The DNA for the CDR3 is TGTGCCAGCAGCCTGGGACTAGTACTTGGCGCCGAGCAGTACTTC. Amino acids: CASSLGLVLGAEQYF. The gene calls are TRBV5-6 and TRBJ2-7, with 8 bases aligning to TRBD2. This CDR3 is 15 amino acids long. Germline loops: CDR1 SGHDT, CDR2 YYEEEE. J lost 6 bases, V lost 4 bases, and 12 bases had no gene match.

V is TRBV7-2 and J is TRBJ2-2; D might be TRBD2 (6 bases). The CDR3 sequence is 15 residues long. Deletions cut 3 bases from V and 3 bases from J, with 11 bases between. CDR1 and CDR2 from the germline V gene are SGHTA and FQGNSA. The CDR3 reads CASSLTGAYTGELFF. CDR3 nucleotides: TGTGCCAGCAGCTTGACGGGAGCCTACACCGGGGAGCTGTTTTTT.

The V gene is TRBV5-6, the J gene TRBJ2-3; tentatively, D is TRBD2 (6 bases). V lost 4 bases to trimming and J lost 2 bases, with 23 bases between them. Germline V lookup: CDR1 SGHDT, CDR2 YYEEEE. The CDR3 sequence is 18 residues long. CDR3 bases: TGTGCCAGCAGCCCTGGGGGGTTCTGGGTGGAGCACACAGATACGCAGTATTTT. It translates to CASSPGGFWVEHTDTQYF.

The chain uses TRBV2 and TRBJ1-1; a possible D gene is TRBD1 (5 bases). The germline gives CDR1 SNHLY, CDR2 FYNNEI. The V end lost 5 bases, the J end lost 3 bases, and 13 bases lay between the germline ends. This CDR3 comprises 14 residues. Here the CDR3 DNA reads TGTGCCAGCAGTCCTGACAGCTACTACACTGAAGCTTTCTTT. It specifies CASSPDSYYTEAFF.